This T cell receptor (beta chain) was profiled in a study of beta chain features in type 1 diabetes. Study-level information: Cells sorted and examined across all samples totaled more than 90,000,000. Study conclusions and caveats: Healthy donors had naive, central memory and Treg TCRB repertoires that appeared less similar than those seen among patients.

Since all of the isolated RNA was reverse transcribed, expressed TCRB transcripts were what got sequenced. Sequencing used immunoSEQ multiplex PCR; TCRdb keeps in-frame clones, though not all of them. The sample carries roughly 350,000 clones, more than 9.5% recorded once. Regarding this clone: The antigen remains unidentified.

The V gene lost 3 bases and the J gene lost 3 bases, with 15 bases spanning the gap. Germline CDR1 and CDR2: MDHEN and SYDVKM. This CDR3 region has 15 residues. Sample: naive CD4+ T cells from blood. This TCR derives from a woman in her thirties in good health. This chain connects TRBV28 to TRBJ2-7; D might be TRBD2 (7 bases). The chain's CDR3 is CASSLSLGGDYEQYF. The CDR3 DNA reads as TGTGCCAGCAGTTTGAGCCTAGGGGGGGACTACGAGCAGTACTTC.